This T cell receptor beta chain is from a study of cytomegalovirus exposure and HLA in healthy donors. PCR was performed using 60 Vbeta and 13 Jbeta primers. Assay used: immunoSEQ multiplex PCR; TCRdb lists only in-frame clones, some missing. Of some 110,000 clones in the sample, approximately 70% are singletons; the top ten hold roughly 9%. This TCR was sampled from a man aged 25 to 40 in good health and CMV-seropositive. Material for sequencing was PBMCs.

The CDR3 nucleotides are TGTGCCAGCAGCACCCGACAGGGGGACTTCACAGATACGCAGTATTTT. It codes for CASSTRQGDFTDTQYF. The chain combines TRBV9 with TRBJ2-3; 9 nucleotides align to TRBD1. The CDR3 runs 16 residues. V was clipped by 4 bases and J by 2 bases; unmatched bases: 8. Germline assignment: CDR1 SGDLS and CDR2 YYNGEE.